The rows below give T cell receptor beta chains drawn from one sample of a study of blood T cell repertoires in COVID-19. Repertoires were generated with immunoSEQ multiplex PCR, while TCRdb's copy carries only in-frame clones and drops some. Among 150,000 or so clones, around 89% were seen once, and the ten largest hold over 12%. The sequenced sample consisted of peripheral blood. All receptors derive from a woman aged 35 to 49 with acute or convalescent COVID-19. The CDR3 runs from the conserved cysteine through the conserved F or W. The D gene is left open where the match is weak.

D: TRBD1; V: TRBV6-5; J: TRBJ1-1; DNA: TGTGCCAGCAGTTACTCGGGACAGGGGAACACTGAAGCTTTCTTT; CDR3: CASSYSGQGNTEAFF
D: NA; V: TRBV2; J: TRBJ2-5; DNA: TGTGCCAGCAGTGACGGGGCGGGACAAGAGACCCAGTACTTC; CDR3: CASSDGAGQETQYF
D: NA; V: TRBV5-6; J: TRBJ2-5; DNA: TGTGCCAGCAGCTTTGGGTACAGAAACACCCAAGAGACCCAGTACTTC; CDR3: CASSFGYRNTQETQYF
D: TRBD2; V: TRBV6-5; J: TRBJ2-5; DNA: TGTGCCAGCAGCCGCGTAGCGGGAGAGACCCAGTACTTC; CDR3: CASSRVAGETQYF
D: NA; V: TRBV18; J: TRBJ2-3; DNA: TGTGCCAGCTCACCAATGCAGGGGTCCTCAGATACGCAGTATTTT; CDR3: CASSPMQGSSDTQYF
D: NA; V: TRBV9; J: TRBJ1-6; DNA: TGTGCCAGCAGCGTAAGGCCCACGTCCCAGGGCGCTTCACCCCTCCACTTT; CDR3: CASSVRPTSQGASPLHF
D: NA; V: TRBV7-6; J: TRBJ2-2; DNA: TGTGCCAGCAGCTTTTTGTCAGGGCCCGGGGAGCTGTTTTTT; CDR3: CASSFLSGPGELFF
D: NA; V: TRBV19; J: TRBJ2-1; DNA: TGTGCCAGTGCTCTGGGCTTCTACAATGAGCAGTTCTTC; CDR3: CASALGFYNEQFF
D: NA; V: TRBV30; J: TRBJ1-1; DNA: TGTGCCTGGAGGCGGACAGCGAACACTGAAGCTTTCTTT; CDR3: CAWRRTANTEAFF
D: NA; V: TRBV7-3; J: TRBJ2-5; DNA: TGTGCCAGCGGAACTAGCTTCGGGACCCAGTACTTC; CDR3: CASGTSFGTQYF
D: NA; V: TRBV28; J: TRBJ1-1; DNA: TGTGCCAGCAGTTCTATGACAGGAGGCAATGTGGCTTTCTTT; CDR3: CASSSMTGGNVAFF
D: NA; V: TRBV5-8; J: TRBJ2-5; DNA: TGTGCCAGCAGCCTCGGGGGGCTCCTGGAGACCCAGTACTTC; CDR3: CASSLGGLLETQYF
D: NA; V: TRBV3-1/TRBV3-2; J: TRBJ2-7; DNA: TGTGCCAGCAGCCCCCGCGGGGATGAGCAGTACTTC; CDR3: CASSPRGDEQYF
D: NA; V: TRBV27; J: TRBJ2-1; DNA: TGTGCCAGCAGTCTCGAGGGGGGAGGGGCCTACAATGAGCAGTTCTTC; CDR3: CASSLEGGGAYNEQFF
D: TRBD2; V: TRBV19; J: TRBJ2-6; DNA: TGTGCCAGTAGTATGCGAGCTAGCGGGAGCCCCGGGGCTGGGGCCAACGTCCTGACTTTC; CDR3: CASSMRASGSPGAGANVLTF
D: TRBD1; V: TRBV9; J: TRBJ1-5; DNA: TGTGCCAGCAGCGTAGCAGGGGGCCGCAATCAGCCCCAGCATTTT; CDR3: CASSVAGGRNQPQHF
D: NA; V: TRBV9; J: TRBJ1-3; DNA: TGTGCCAGCAGCGTAGATGTGGGCACCCACTCTGGAAACACCATATATTTT; CDR3: CASSVDVGTHSGNTIYF
D: NA; V: TRBV21-1; J: TRBJ2-7; DNA: TGTGCCAGCAGCAATTGGGGAACAGGGTTCTACGAGCAGTACTTC; CDR3: CASSNWGTGFYEQYF